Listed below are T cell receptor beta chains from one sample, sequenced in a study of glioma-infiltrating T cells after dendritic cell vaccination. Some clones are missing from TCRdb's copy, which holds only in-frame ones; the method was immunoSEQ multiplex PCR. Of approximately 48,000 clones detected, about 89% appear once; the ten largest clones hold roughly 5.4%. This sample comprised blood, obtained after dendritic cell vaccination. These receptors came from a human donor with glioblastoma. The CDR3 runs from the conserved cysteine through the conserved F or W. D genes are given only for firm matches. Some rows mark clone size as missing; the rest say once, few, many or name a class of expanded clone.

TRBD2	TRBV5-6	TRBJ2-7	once	CASSSGRGSGDEQYF	TGTGCCAGCAGCTCAGGGCGGGGAAGCGGGGACGAGCAGTACTTC
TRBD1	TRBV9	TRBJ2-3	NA	CASSVTGQGTDTQYF	TGTGCCAGCAGCGTAACGGGACAGGGCACAGATACGCAGTATTTT
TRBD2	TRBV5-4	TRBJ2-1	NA	CASSGLAGGPMNEQFF	TGTGCCAGCAGCGGACTAGCGGGAGGGCCTATGAATGAGCAGTTCTTC
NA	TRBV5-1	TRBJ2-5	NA	CASSLQDPQETQYF	TGCGCCAGCAGCTTGCAGGATCCGCAAGAGACCCAGTACTTC
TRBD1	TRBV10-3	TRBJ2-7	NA	CAIRWTGGGEQYF	TGTGCCATCAGATGGACAGGGGGCGGCGAGCAGTACTTC
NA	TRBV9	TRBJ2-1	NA	CASSVDGSLAQEQFF	TGTGCCAGCAGCGTAGACGGCTCCCTGGCACAGGAGCAGTTCTTC
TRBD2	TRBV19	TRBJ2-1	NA	CASSIVAGVSYNEQFF	TGTGCCAGTAGTATCGTGGCGGGAGTCTCCTACAATGAGCAGTTCTTC
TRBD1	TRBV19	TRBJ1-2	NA	CASRTGTGSLNYGYTF	TGTGCCAGTAGAACCGGGACAGGGTCCCTTAACTATGGCTACACCTTC
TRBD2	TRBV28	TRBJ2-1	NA	CASSSSAGGPTNEQFF	TGTGCCAGCAGTTCCTCTGCGGGAGGGCCCACCAATGAGCAGTTCTTC
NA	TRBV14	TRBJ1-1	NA	CASSQFTGTNWVNTEAFF	TGTGCCAGCAGCCAGTTCACAGGGACAAATTGGGTGAACACTGAAGCTTTCTTT
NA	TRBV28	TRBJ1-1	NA	CASSGLEYRADNTEAFF	TGTGCCAGCAGCGGACTGGAGTACAGGGCGGATAACACTGAAGCTTTCTTT
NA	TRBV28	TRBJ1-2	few	CASRGHYGYTF	TGTGCCAGTCGAGGGCACTATGGCTACACCTTC
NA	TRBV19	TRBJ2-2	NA	CASSGIPNTGELFF	TGTGCCAGTTCAGGGATACCGAACACCGGGGAGCTGTTTTTT
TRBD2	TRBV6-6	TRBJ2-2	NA	CASSPLAGVPGELFF	TGTGCCAGCAGTCCGCTAGCGGGAGTCCCCGGGGAGCTGTTTTTT
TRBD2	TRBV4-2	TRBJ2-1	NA	CASSPIAGVLNEQFF	TGTGCCAGCAGCCCGATAGCGGGAGTTTTGAATGAGCAGTTCTTC
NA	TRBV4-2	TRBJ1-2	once	CASSQETGSGYTF	TGTGCCAGCAGCCAAGAAACCGGTTCTGGCTACACCTTC
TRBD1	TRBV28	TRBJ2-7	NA	CASSTRMGDRRPYEQYF	TGTGCCAGCAGTACCAGGATGGGGGACAGGCGCCCCTACGAGCAGTACTTC
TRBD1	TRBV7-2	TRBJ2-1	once	CASSPQGTGSYNEQFF	TGTGCCAGCAGCCCACAAGGGACAGGGTCCTACAATGAGCAGTTCTTC
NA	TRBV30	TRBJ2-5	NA	CAWGDGVRETQYF	TGTGCCTGGGGTGATGGAGTACGAGAGACCCAGTACTTC
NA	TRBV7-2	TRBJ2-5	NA	CASGAYQETQYF	TGTGCCAGCGGGGCATACCAAGAGACCCAGTACTTC
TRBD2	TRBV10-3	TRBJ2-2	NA	CAIKGLAGDPPTGELFF	TGTGCCATCAAAGGACTAGCGGGAGACCCCCCCACCGGGGAGCTGTTTTTT
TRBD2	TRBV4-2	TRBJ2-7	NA	CASSQVQREHYEQYF	TGTGCCAGCAGCCAAGTTCAGCGGGAGCACTACGAGCAGTACTTC
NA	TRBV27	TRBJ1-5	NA	CASSLFGSAGGSNQPQHF	TGTGCCAGCAGTTTATTTGGGTCAGCAGGAGGAAGCAATCAGCCCCAGCATTTT
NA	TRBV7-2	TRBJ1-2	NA	CASSSTDSYGYTF	TGTGCCAGCAGCTCCACCGACAGCTATGGCTACACCTTC
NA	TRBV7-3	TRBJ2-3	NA	CASSFETRRDTQYF	TGTGCCAGCAGCTTTGAGACTCGGAGAGATACGCAGTATTTT
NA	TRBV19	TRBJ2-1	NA	CASSRTPGYNEQFF	TGTGCCAGTAGTAGAACACCGGGGTACAATGAGCAGTTCTTC
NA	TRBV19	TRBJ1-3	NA	CASSPSNTIYF	TGTGCCAGTAGCCCGAGCAACACCATATATTTT
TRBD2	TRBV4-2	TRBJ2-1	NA	CASSPFLAGNEQFF	TGTGCCAGCAGCCCCTTCTTAGCGGGCAATGAGCAGTTCTTC
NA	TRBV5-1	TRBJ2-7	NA	CASSLDGSGSYEQYF	TGCGCCAGCAGCTTGGATGGTAGCGGCTCCTACGAGCAGTACTTC
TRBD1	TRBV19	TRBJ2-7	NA	CASSIQGAVYEQYF	TGTGCCAGTAGTATACAGGGGGCTGTGTACGAGCAGTACTTC
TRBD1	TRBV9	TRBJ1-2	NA	CASSGGQALVYGYTF	TGTGCCAGCAGCGGCGGACAGGCTCTAGTTTATGGCTACACCTTC
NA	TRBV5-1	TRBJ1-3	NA	CASSLGTTGNTIYF	TGCGCCAGCAGCCTCGGGACAACTGGAAACACCATATATTTT
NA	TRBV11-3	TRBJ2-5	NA	CASSSWGVETQYF	TGTGCCAGCAGCTCATGGGGGGTGGAGACCCAGTACTTC
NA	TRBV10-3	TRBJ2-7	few	CAISEPGIWTAAYEQYF	TGTGCCATCAGTGAGCCGGGAATCTGGACCGCTGCCTACGAGCAGTACTTC
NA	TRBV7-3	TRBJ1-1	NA	CASSLPGRSEAFF	TGTGCCAGCAGCCTACCGGGGAGATCTGAAGCTTTCTTT
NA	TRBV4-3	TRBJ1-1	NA	CASSQGGQALRAFF	TGCGCCAGCAGCCAGGGTGGGCAGGCCTTGAGAGCTTTCTTT
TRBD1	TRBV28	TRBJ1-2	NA	CASSLDRGRFHYGYTF	TGTGCCAGCAGTTTGGACAGGGGGCGTTTTCACTATGGCTACACCTTC
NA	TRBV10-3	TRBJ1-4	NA	CAISGGQGEKLFF	TGTGCCATCAGTGGGGGTCAGGGAGAAAAACTGTTTTTT
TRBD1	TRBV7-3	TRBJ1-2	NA	CASSPGQGYYGYTF	TGTGCCAGCAGCCCCGGACAGGGCTACTATGGCTACACCTTC
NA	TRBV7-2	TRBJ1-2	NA	CASSPGQAPYGYTF	TGTGCCAGCAGCCCCGGACAAGCCCCCTATGGCTACACCTTC
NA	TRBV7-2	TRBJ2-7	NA	CASSLQGTEQYF	TGTGCCAGCAGCTTACAGGGAACCGAGCAGTACTTC
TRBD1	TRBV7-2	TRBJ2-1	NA	CASSSGQGKFF	TGTGCCAGCAGCTCTGGACAGGGGAAGTTCTTC
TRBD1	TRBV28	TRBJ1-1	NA	CASSLRSRGDTEAFF	TGTGCCAGCAGTTTAAGGTCCAGGGGGGACACTGAAGCTTTCTTT
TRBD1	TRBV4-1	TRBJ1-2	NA	CASSPGQGARLGGYTF	TGCGCCAGCAGCCCGGGACAGGGGGCGCGGCTGGGAGGCTACACCTTC
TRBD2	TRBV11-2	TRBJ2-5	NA	CASSPRLAGGGETQYF	TGTGCCAGCAGCCCACGGTTAGCGGGAGGGGGGGAGACCCAGTACTTC
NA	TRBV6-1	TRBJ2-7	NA	CASSEGRVSTYEQYF	TGTGCCAGCAGTGAAGGCAGGGTATCTACCTACGAGCAGTACTTC
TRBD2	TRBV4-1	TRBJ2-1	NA	CASSQDFQAGVAYNEQFF	TGCGCCAGCAGCCAAGATTTTCAGGCGGGGGTGGCCTACAATGAGCAGTTCTTC